A selection of T cell receptor beta chains follows, all from one sample in a study of siplizumab effects on memory and regulatory T cells. The data were produced by immunoSEQ multiplex PCR, yet TCRdb's version contains in-frame clones alone and is incomplete. The table has roughly 100,000 clones, 93% seen once. Sequenced: Tregs sorted from blood. The receptor set was obtained from a human donor in good health. CDR3s include the opening cysteine and the closing phenylalanine or tryptophan. Fields, in order: J gene, clone size, D gene, V gene, CDR3 protein, CDR3 DNA. A D gene is named only where the DNA matches it firmly. The listing skips clone size in some rows; elsewhere it reads once, few, many or a size class.

J gene: TRBJ1-2; clone size: .; D gene: TRBD1; V gene: TRBV29-1; CDR3 protein: CSVEGTGNYGYTF; CDR3 DNA: TGCAGCGTTGAGGGGACAGGGAACTATGGCTACACCTTC
J gene: TRBJ2-7; clone size: medium-sized; D gene: .; V gene: TRBV2; CDR3 protein: CASGPYEQYF; CDR3 DNA: TGTGCCAGCGGCCCCTACGAGCAGTACTTC
J gene: TRBJ1-2; clone size: .; D gene: TRBD1; V gene: TRBV10-3; CDR3 protein: CAISTQGNYGYTF; CDR3 DNA: TGTGCCATCAGTACACAGGGGAACTATGGCTACACCTTC
J gene: TRBJ2-5; clone size: .; D gene: .; V gene: TRBV5-4; CDR3 protein: CASSLSGGALLETQYF; CDR3 DNA: TGTGCCAGCAGCTTGAGCGGAGGGGCACTGTTGGAGACCCAGTACTTC
J gene: TRBJ1-3; clone size: .; D gene: .; V gene: TRBV6-5; CDR3 protein: CASSYSPLGNTIYF; CDR3 DNA: TGTGCCAGCAGTTACTCTCCATTGGGAAACACCATATATTTT
J gene: TRBJ1-3; clone size: .; D gene: .; V gene: TRBV7-9; CDR3 protein: CASSTMGRGPTGNTIYF; CDR3 DNA: TGTGCCAGCAGCACCATGGGCAGGGGCCCTACTGGAAACACCATATATTTT
J gene: TRBJ1-1; clone size: few; D gene: .; V gene: TRBV2; CDR3 protein: CASTLESMNTEAFF; CDR3 DNA: TGTGCCAGCACTCTGGAGAGCATGAACACTGAAGCTTTCTTT
J gene: TRBJ2-7; clone size: .; D gene: TRBD2; V gene: TRBV6-5; CDR3 protein: CASSLDGLVAYEQYF; CDR3 DNA: TGTGCCAGCAGCCTTGATGGACTAGTCGCCTACGAGCAGTACTTC
J gene: TRBJ2-5; clone size: .; D gene: TRBD2; V gene: TRBV5-1; CDR3 protein: CASSLGLAVKETQYF; CDR3 DNA: TGCGCCAGCAGCTTAGGGCTAGCGGTTAAAGAGACCCAGTACTTC
J gene: TRBJ2-2; clone size: .; D gene: .; V gene: TRBV23-1; CDR3 protein: CASKGTTTGELFF; CDR3 DNA: TGCGCCAGCAAAGGGACAACCACCGGGGAGCTGTTTTTT
J gene: TRBJ1-1; clone size: few; D gene: TRBD1; V gene: TRBV5-1; CDR3 protein: CASRQGASSTEAFF; CDR3 DNA: TGCGCCAGCAGACAGGGGGCGTCGAGCACTGAAGCTTTCTTT
J gene: TRBJ2-3; clone size: .; D gene: TRBD2; V gene: TRBV30; CDR3 protein: CAWSPGGGDTQYF; CDR3 DNA: TGTGCCTGGAGTCCAGGCGGGGGGGATACGCAGTATTTT
J gene: TRBJ1-2; clone size: .; D gene: TRBD1; V gene: TRBV7-9; CDR3 protein: CASIRTGGNYGYTF; CDR3 DNA: TGTGCCAGCATCCGAACAGGGGGAAACTATGGCTACACCTTC
J gene: TRBJ1-4; clone size: .; D gene: .; V gene: TRBV15; CDR3 protein: CATSRGPDEEKLFF; CDR3 DNA: TGTGCCACCAGCAGAGGCCCGGACGAGGAAAAACTGTTTTTT
J gene: TRBJ2-2; clone size: .; D gene: TRBD2; V gene: TRBV5-4; CDR3 protein: CASSLAPRGGRTGELFF; CDR3 DNA: TGTGCCAGCAGCTTGGCGCCCCGCGGGGGTCGTACCGGGGAGCTGTTTTTT
J gene: TRBJ1-1; clone size: once; D gene: .; V gene: TRBV20-1; CDR3 protein: CSASGIRAFF; CDR3 DNA: TGCAGTGCTAGCGGGATTCGAGCTTTCTTT
J gene: TRBJ2-7; clone size: once; D gene: .; V gene: TRBV5-6; CDR3 protein: CASSSLRGEQYF; CDR3 DNA: TGTGCCAGCAGCTCTCTACGGGGGGAGCAGTACTTC
J gene: TRBJ2-2; clone size: .; D gene: .; V gene: TRBV28; CDR3 protein: CASRGQQNTGELFF; CDR3 DNA: TGTGCCAGTCGAGGGCAGCAGAACACCGGGGAGCTGTTTTTT
J gene: TRBJ2-7; clone size: .; D gene: .; V gene: TRBV11-3; CDR3 protein: CASSINTHEQYF; CDR3 DNA: TGTGCCAGCAGCATCAATACCCACGAGCAGTACTTC
J gene: TRBJ1-1; clone size: .; D gene: .; V gene: TRBV19; CDR3 protein: CASSTRVASAEAFF; CDR3 DNA: TGTGCCAGTAGTACCAGGGTCGCGAGTGCTGAAGCTTTCTTT
J gene: TRBJ2-1; clone size: once; D gene: .; V gene: TRBV9; CDR3 protein: CASSPRGIWNEQFF; CDR3 DNA: TGTGCCAGCAGCCCCCGAGGGATTTGGAATGAGCAGTTCTTC
J gene: TRBJ2-7; clone size: .; D gene: .; V gene: TRBV27; CDR3 protein: CASSLSGGSGSYEQYF; CDR3 DNA: TGTGCCAGCAGTTTATCGGGCGGCAGTGGCTCCTACGAGCAGTACTTC
J gene: TRBJ1-1; clone size: .; D gene: TRBD1; V gene: TRBV18; CDR3 protein: CASSPPGTVEAFF; CDR3 DNA: TGTGCCAGCTCACCACCGGGGACAGTTGAAGCTTTCTTT
J gene: TRBJ2-2; clone size: .; D gene: TRBD2; V gene: TRBV5-1; CDR3 protein: CASSLASGGPSGTGELFF; CDR3 DNA: TGCGCCAGCAGCTTGGCTAGCGGGGGGCCCTCAGGCACCGGGGAGCTGTTTTTT
J gene: TRBJ1-5; clone size: .; D gene: .; V gene: TRBV6-1; CDR3 protein: CASSDRGHQPQHF; CDR3 DNA: TGTGCCAGCAGTGACAGGGGACATCAGCCCCAGCATTTT
J gene: TRBJ1-5; clone size: .; D gene: .; V gene: TRBV19; CDR3 protein: CASSPIVGANLPAQHF; CDR3 DNA: TGTGCCAGTAGCCCTATTGTGGGGGCGAATCTTCCAGCCCAGCATTTT
J gene: TRBJ1-2; clone size: .; D gene: .; V gene: TRBV19; CDR3 protein: CASSSQGGARRGYTF; CDR3 DNA: TGTGCCAGTAGTAGCCAAGGGGGGGCACGGAGAGGCTACACCTTC
J gene: TRBJ1-1; clone size: once; D gene: .; V gene: TRBV7-9; CDR3 protein: CASSSLGGEAFF; CDR3 DNA: TGTGCCAGCAGCAGCTTGGGCGGTGAAGCTTTCTTT
J gene: TRBJ2-7; clone size: .; D gene: .; V gene: TRBV4-1; CDR3 protein: CASSQAISYEQYF; CDR3 DNA: TGCGCCAGCAGCCAAGCAATCTCCTACGAGCAGTACTTC
J gene: TRBJ1-1; clone size: few; D gene: .; V gene: TRBV7-2; CDR3 protein: CASSLEGGGNTEAFF; CDR3 DNA: TGTGCCAGCAGCTTAGAGGGCGGAGGGAACACTGAAGCTTTCTTT
J gene: TRBJ2-5; clone size: .; D gene: .; V gene: TRBV7-9; CDR3 protein: CASGPGQETQYF; CDR3 DNA: TGTGCCTCCGGACCCGGACAGGAGACCCAGTACTTC
J gene: TRBJ2-2; clone size: .; D gene: TRBD2; V gene: TRBV5-1; CDR3 protein: CASSTEREGRTGELFF; CDR3 DNA: TGCGCCAGCAGCACAGAGCGGGAGGGAAGGACCGGGGAGCTGTTTTTT
J gene: TRBJ2-3; clone size: .; D gene: .; V gene: TRBV7-8; CDR3 protein: CASSLGPGGFPTDTQYF; CDR3 DNA: TGTGCCAGCAGCTTAGGACCCGGGGGCTTTCCCACAGATACGCAGTATTTT
J gene: TRBJ1-2; clone size: .; D gene: .; V gene: TRBV19; CDR3 protein: CASTQLFDVYGYTF; CDR3 DNA: TGTGCCAGTACTCAACTCTTCGACGTATATGGCTACACCTTC
J gene: TRBJ2-2; clone size: once; D gene: .; V gene: TRBV5-1; CDR3 protein: CASSLGGNTGELFF; CDR3 DNA: TGCGCCAGCAGCCTAGGGGGTAACACCGGGGAGCTGTTTTTT
J gene: TRBJ1-1; clone size: .; D gene: TRBD1; V gene: TRBV18; CDR3 protein: CASSLRTGWRTEAFF; CDR3 DNA: TGTGCCAGCTCACTCCGGACAGGGTGGAGGACTGAAGCTTTCTTT
J gene: TRBJ1-4; clone size: .; D gene: .; V gene: TRBV7-2; CDR3 protein: CASSLRGFRNTNEKLFF; CDR3 DNA: TGTGCCAGCAGCTTGAGAGGGTTTCGGAACACTAATGAAAAACTGTTTTTT
J gene: TRBJ2-2; clone size: .; D gene: TRBD1; V gene: TRBV5-1; CDR3 protein: CATRDRVAGELFF; CDR3 DNA: TGCGCCACCAGGGACAGGGTGGCCGGGGAGCTGTTTTTT
J gene: TRBJ1-3; clone size: .; D gene: .; V gene: TRBV4-2; CDR3 protein: CASSESGGRRSVGFRDTIYF; CDR3 DNA: TGTGCCAGCAGCGAGTCTGGGGGGCGTCGCTCCGTGGGTTTCCGGGACACCATATATTTT
J gene: TRBJ2-3; clone size: .; D gene: .; V gene: TRBV27; CDR3 protein: CASSSIADTQYF; CDR3 DNA: TGTGCCAGCTCCTCCATCGCAGATACGCAGTATTTT
J gene: TRBJ1-2; clone size: .; D gene: .; V gene: TRBV13; CDR3 protein: CASSLGGHGYGYTF; CDR3 DNA: TGTGCCAGCAGCTTAGGAGGGCACGGGTATGGCTACACCTTC
J gene: TRBJ1-5; clone size: .; D gene: .; V gene: TRBV6-1; CDR3 protein: CASSEQFNQPQHF; CDR3 DNA: TGTGCCAGCAGTGAGCAGTTTAATCAGCCCCAGCATTTT
J gene: TRBJ2-1; clone size: .; D gene: TRBD1; V gene: TRBV27; CDR3 protein: CASSLEGQGAHDEQFF; CDR3 DNA: TGTGCCAGCAGTTTAGAAGGACAGGGTGCACACGATGAGCAGTTCTTC
J gene: TRBJ1-1; clone size: .; D gene: .; V gene: TRBV7-2; CDR3 protein: CASSSTVNTEAFF; CDR3 DNA: TGTGCCAGCAGCTCGACAGTGAACACTGAAGCTTTCTTT
J gene: TRBJ1-6; clone size: .; D gene: .; V gene: TRBV6-5; CDR3 protein: CASRTLNERSSPLHF; CDR3 DNA: TGTGCCAGCAGGACACTAAACGAAAGATCTTCACCCCTCCACTTT
J gene: TRBJ2-3; clone size: .; D gene: .; V gene: TRBV5-6; CDR3 protein: CASSLVHTDTQYF; CDR3 DNA: TGTGCCAGCAGCTTAGTACACACAGATACGCAGTATTTT
J gene: TRBJ1-1; clone size: .; D gene: TRBD1; V gene: TRBV29-1; CDR3 protein: CSVAATGTFTEAFF; CDR3 DNA: TGCAGCGTTGCGGCGACAGGGACGTTCACTGAAGCTTTCTTT
J gene: TRBJ1-1; clone size: few; D gene: TRBD1; V gene: TRBV27; CDR3 protein: CASSWGRGQFRNTEAFF; CDR3 DNA: TGTGCCAGCAGTTGGGGCAGGGGGCAATTCAGAAACACTGAAGCTTTCTTT
J gene: TRBJ2-1; clone size: .; D gene: TRBD2; V gene: TRBV6-6; CDR3 protein: CASSNLAGQFF; CDR3 DNA: TGTGCCAGCAGTAATCTAGCGGGACAGTTCTTC
J gene: TRBJ2-2; clone size: .; D gene: .; V gene: TRBV2; CDR3 protein: CASSEGDYTGELFF; CDR3 DNA: TGTGCCAGCAGTGAAGGAGACTACACCGGGGAGCTGTTTTTT
J gene: TRBJ2-7; clone size: .; D gene: TRBD1; V gene: TRBV6-1; CDR3 protein: CASIIYLWDSYEQYF; CDR3 DNA: TGTGCCAGCATCATCTACCTTTGGGACAGTTACGAGCAGTACTTC
J gene: TRBJ1-1; clone size: .; D gene: TRBD1; V gene: TRBV7-9; CDR3 protein: CASSLARGLNTEAFF; CDR3 DNA: TGTGCCAGCAGCTTAGCCAGGGGGCTGAACACTGAAGCTTTCTTT
J gene: TRBJ1-1; clone size: .; D gene: .; V gene: TRBV6-6; CDR3 protein: CASRLPGTNTEAFF; CDR3 DNA: TGTGCCAGCAGACTACCGGGGACGAACACTGAAGCTTTCTTT
J gene: TRBJ2-4; clone size: .; D gene: TRBD2; V gene: TRBV2; CDR3 protein: CASSDPGTSGSKSYF; CDR3 DNA: TGTGCCAGCAGTGACCCCGGGACTAGCGGGAGTAAGTCGTACTTC
J gene: TRBJ2-7; clone size: .; D gene: TRBD1; V gene: TRBV7-9; CDR3 protein: CASSGTGVLRQYF; CDR3 DNA: TGTGCCAGCTCCGGGACAGGGGTCTTGCGGCAGTACTTC
J gene: TRBJ1-1; clone size: .; D gene: .; V gene: TRBV7-9; CDR3 protein: CASSFGGRAEAFF; CDR3 DNA: TGTGCCAGCAGCTTCGGAGGTCGCGCTGAAGCTTTCTTT
J gene: TRBJ1-1; clone size: .; D gene: .; V gene: TRBV30; CDR3 protein: CAWSATWWGRGTEAFF; CDR3 DNA: TGTGCCTGGAGTGCCACGTGGTGGGGGAGGGGCACTGAAGCTTTCTTT
J gene: TRBJ1-2; clone size: .; D gene: .; V gene: TRBV5-1; CDR3 protein: CASSTDSSYGYTF; CDR3 DNA: TGCGCCAGCAGCACGGACAGTTCCTATGGCTACACCTTC
J gene: TRBJ2-1; clone size: .; D gene: .; V gene: TRBV30; CDR3 protein: CAWSNGAGYNEQFF; CDR3 DNA: TGTGCCTGGAGTAACGGGGCTGGATACAATGAGCAGTTCTTC